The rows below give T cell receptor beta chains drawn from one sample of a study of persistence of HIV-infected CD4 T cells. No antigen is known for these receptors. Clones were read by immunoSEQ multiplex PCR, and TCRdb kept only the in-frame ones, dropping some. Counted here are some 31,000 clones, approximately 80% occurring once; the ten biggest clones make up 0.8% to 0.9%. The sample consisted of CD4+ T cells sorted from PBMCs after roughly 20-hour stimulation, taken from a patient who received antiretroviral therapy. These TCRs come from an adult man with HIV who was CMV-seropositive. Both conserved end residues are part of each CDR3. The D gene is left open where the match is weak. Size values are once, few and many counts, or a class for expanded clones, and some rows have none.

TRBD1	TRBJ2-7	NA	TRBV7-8	TGTGCCAGCAGCTTATTCGACAGGGGCTACGAGCAGTACTTC	CASSLFDRGYEQYF
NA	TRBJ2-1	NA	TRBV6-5	TGTGCCAGCAGTTACTCGCTTCGAGGCCCTTACAATGAGCAGTTCTTC	CASSYSLRGPYNEQFF
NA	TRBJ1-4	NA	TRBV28	TGTGCCAGCAGTTTATGGCAGGGTAATGAAAAACTGTTTTTT	CASSLWQGNEKLFF
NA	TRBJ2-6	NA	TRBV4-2	TGTGCCAGCAGCGTCACTGGGTCTGGGGCCAACGTCCTGACTTTC	CASSVTGSGANVLTF
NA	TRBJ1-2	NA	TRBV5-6	TGTGCCAGCAGCTTGTCCGGCAGGGTCTATGGCTACACCTTC	CASSLSGRVYGYTF
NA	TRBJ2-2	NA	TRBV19	TGTGCCAGTCGCAGCGGAAGGTTGTCATCCGGGGAGCTGTTTTTT	CASRSGRLSSGELFF
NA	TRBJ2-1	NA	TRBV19	TGTGCCAGTAGTATTTCTGGGGGGAGTAACAATGAGCAGTTCTTC	CASSISGGSNNEQFF
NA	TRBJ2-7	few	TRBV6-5	TGTGCCAGCAGTTACTCCGGTTCATTCTCCTACGAGCAGTACTTC	CASSYSGSFSYEQYF
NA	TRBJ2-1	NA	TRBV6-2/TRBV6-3	TGTGCCAGCAGTTACGCCGGGAGCTCCTACAATGAGCAGTTCTTC	CASSYAGSSYNEQFF
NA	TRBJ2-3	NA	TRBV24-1	TGTGCCACCAGTCGAGGGGGGCCTGATACGCAGTATTTT	CATSRGGPDTQYF
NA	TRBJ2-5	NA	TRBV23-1	TGCGCCAGCAGTCTCCAGCAAGAGACCCAGTACTTC	CASSLQQETQYF
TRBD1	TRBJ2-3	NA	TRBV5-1	TGCGCCAGCAGCACGTCGGGACAGAGCACAGATACGCAGTATTTT	CASSTSGQSTDTQYF
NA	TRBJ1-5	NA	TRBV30	TGTGCCTGGAGTCTACAGGTGAGCAATCAGCCCCAGCATTTT	CAWSLQVSNQPQHF
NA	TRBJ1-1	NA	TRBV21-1	TGTGCCAGCAGCAATGTGGGACAGGGATTGGAGGGCACTGAAGCTTTCTTT	CASSNVGQGLEGTEAFF
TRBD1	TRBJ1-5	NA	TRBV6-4	TGTGCCAGCACCCGCAGGGGGCTGTGGAATCAGCCCCAGCATTTT	CASTRRGLWNQPQHF
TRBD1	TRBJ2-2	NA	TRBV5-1	TGCGCCAGCAGCACGGGACAGGCAATTAACACCGGGGAGCTGTTTTTT	CASSTGQAINTGELFF
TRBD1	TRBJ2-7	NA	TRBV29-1	TGCAGCGTAGCCCCGCCAGGGGGTAGTCGATCTCGGGGTTCCTACGAGCAGTACTTC	CSVAPPGGSRSRGSYEQYF
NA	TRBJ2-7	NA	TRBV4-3	TGCGCCAGCAGCCAAGAAGCTCGAGGAGGCTACGAGCAGTACTTC	CASSQEARGGYEQYF
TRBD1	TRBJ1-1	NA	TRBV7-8	TGTGCCAGCAGTCCGCCCGGGGACAGAAACACTGAAGCTTTCTTT	CASSPPGDRNTEAFF
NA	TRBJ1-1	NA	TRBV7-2	TGTGCCAGCAGAGTCGGGACGGTCATGAACACTGAAGCTTTCTTT	CASRVGTVMNTEAFF
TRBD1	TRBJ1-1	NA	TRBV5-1	TGCGCCAGCAGCCAGGGGGATCTGAACACTGAAGCTTTCTTT	CASSQGDLNTEAFF